This TCR beta chain emerged from a study of cytomegalovirus exposure and HLA in healthy donors (dated by TCRdb to the late 2010s). The study in broad terms: The 700 or so repertoires of the first cohort and the 120 or so validation repertoires were produced on the same platform, according to a later analysis. The study aimed to test whether signatures of past pathogen exposure could be identified by cataloging public T cell receptors. Along with the approximately 700-subject first cohort, a separate validation cohort of over a hundred different subjects was used. To predict cytomegalovirus infection status, the study brought together high-throughput TCR immunosequencing, statistical association of individual TCRs with disease status, and machine learning. The paper's findings and limits, for the study overall: A total of fewer than 200 TCR beta chains were listed by the study as associated with cytomegalovirus. The classifier was reported to diagnose cytomegalovirus status with high specificity and sensitivity in both the original cohort and the validation cohort. Across donors, most TCR sequences were observed very rarely, whereas some public TCRs were present in many individuals. In vitro tests confirmed that a few of the cytomegalovirus-associated TCR beta chains recognize cytomegalovirus antigens. Of the cluster scores, roughly 95% were above 0 in a later analysis, which found that TCRs clustered in the first cohort also tended to co-occur in the 95 to 150 validation repertoires. According to the authors, the approach could potentially be generalized to other disease states and immunological phenotypes. A later analysis lacked HLA typing for the validation cohort, so it scored co-occurrence in that cohort across all 130 or so repertoires.

The library was prepared using the immunoSEQ multiplex PCR assay. As for the original processing: To diagnose cytomegalovirus status from the catalog of TCR beta chain sequences, a statistical classification framework was built. TCRdb limited this immuneACCESS table to in-frame rearrangements with V and J called. A share of clones is missing; checked studies link under half to unresolved V genes, and the rest is unexplained. The D gene and trimming were derived from the DNA, and the V and J assignments and clone size from that table. This sample has tens of thousands of clones in its table, and approximately 94% of those were observed once. The ten top clones hold 1.9% of the sample. Separate from the roughly 700-subject first cohort, the validation cohort of roughly 120 subjects was the group to which the donors belonged. With regard to this clone: No cognate antigen has been identified for it. No base-level quality is on record; no much larger clone is a single base apart.

Per the germline V gene, SGHVS is the CDR1 and FNYEAQ is the CDR2. The CDR3 contains 14 residues, cysteine and phenylalanine counted. Kept here is only the CDR3 DNA, which spans 42 bases and is read in frame from base 1. This clonotype was sampled from a woman aged 18 to 35 in good health and CMV-seropositive. The receptor chain draws on TRBV7-6 and TRBJ2-5, and 7 junction bases match TRBD1. The better agreement between TRBJ2-7 and the DNA end casts doubt on the J call. Sequencing used PBMCs. The sequence in DNA is TGTGCCAGCAGCCCCCTCGACAGGGTCTACGAGCAGTACTTC. Translated, this is CASSPLDRVYEQYF.